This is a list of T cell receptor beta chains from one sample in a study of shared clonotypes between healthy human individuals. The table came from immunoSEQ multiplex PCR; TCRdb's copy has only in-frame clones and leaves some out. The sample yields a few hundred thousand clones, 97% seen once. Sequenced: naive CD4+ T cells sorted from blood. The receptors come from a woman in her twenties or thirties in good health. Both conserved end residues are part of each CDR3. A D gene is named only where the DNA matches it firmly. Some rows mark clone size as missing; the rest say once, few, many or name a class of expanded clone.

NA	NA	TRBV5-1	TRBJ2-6	CASSLKTGTEAGANVLTF	TGCGCCAGCAGCTTGAAGACAGGGACTGAGGCTGGGGCCAACGTCCTGACTTTC
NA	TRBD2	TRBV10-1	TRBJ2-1	CASSDLAGVNNEQFF	TGCGCCAGCAGTGATCTAGCGGGAGTCAACAATGAGCAGTTCTTC
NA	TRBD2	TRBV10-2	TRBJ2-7	CASGVSGRGINYEQYF	TGCGCCAGCGGGGTTAGCGGGAGAGGAATCAACTACGAGCAGTACTTC
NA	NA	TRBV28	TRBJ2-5	CASSTPPTDIKHETQYF	TGTGCCAGCAGCACTCCGCCGACAGATATCAAGCACGAGACCCAGTACTTC
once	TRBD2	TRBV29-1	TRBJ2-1	CSVDLSLAGAREQFF	TGCAGCGTTGATTTATCCCTAGCGGGAGCGCGTGAGCAGTTCTTC
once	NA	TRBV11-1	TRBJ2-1	CATRGASNEQFF	TGTGCCACCCGAGGGGCTAGCAATGAGCAGTTCTTC
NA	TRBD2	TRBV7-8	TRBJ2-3	CASSPGLAGKTDTQYF	TGTGCCAGCAGCCCGGGACTAGCGGGAAAGACAGATACGCAGTATTTT
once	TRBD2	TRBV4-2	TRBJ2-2	CASSQGTSGRTGELFF	TGTGCCAGCAGCCAAGGGACTAGCGGGAGAACCGGGGAGCTGTTTTTT
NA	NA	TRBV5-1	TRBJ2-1	CASSLEGQFNNEQFF	TGCGCCAGCAGCTTGGAGGGGCAATTTAACAATGAGCAGTTCTTC
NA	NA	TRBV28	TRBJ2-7	CASSAPGALDYEQYF	TGTGCCAGCAGTGCCCCTGGTGCTCTCGACTACGAGCAGTACTTC
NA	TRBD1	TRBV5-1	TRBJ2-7	CASSWTGGSYEQYF	TGCGCCAGCAGCTGGACAGGGGGATCATACGAGCAGTACTTC
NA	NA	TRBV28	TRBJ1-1	CASIVMEGGAEAFF	TGTGCCAGCATCGTTATGGAGGGTGGCGCTGAAGCTTTCTTT
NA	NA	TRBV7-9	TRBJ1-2	CASSLGRNYGYTF	TGTGCCAGCAGCTTAGGACGGAACTATGGCTACACCTTC
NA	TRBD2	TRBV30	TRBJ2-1	CAWCEGLAGPNEQFF	TGTGCCTGGTGCGAAGGACTAGCGGGCCCGAATGAGCAGTTCTTC
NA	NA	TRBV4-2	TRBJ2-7	CASSQDRRDYEQYF	TGTGCCAGCAGCCAAGATCGGCGGGACTACGAGCAGTACTTC
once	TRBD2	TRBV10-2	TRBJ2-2	CASRRAGGPGELFF	TGCGCCAGCAGACGAGCGGGAGGCCCCGGGGAGCTGTTTTTT
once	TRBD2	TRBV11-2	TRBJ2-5	CASSLVAGGTETQYF	TGTGCCAGCAGCTTAGTCGCGGGAGGAACCGAGACCCAGTACTTC
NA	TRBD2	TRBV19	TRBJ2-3	CASRTSGSTDTQYF	TGTGCCAGCCGGACTAGCGGGAGCACAGATACGCAGTATTTT
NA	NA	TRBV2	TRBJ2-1	CASARRGDLNEQFF	TGTGCCAGCGCTCGGCGGGGCGATCTAAATGAGCAGTTCTTC
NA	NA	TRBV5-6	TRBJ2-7	CASSFIHEQYF	TGTGCCAGCAGCTTTATCCACGAGCAGTACTTC
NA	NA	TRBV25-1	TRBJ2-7	CASSHKRATAPGGEQYF	TGTGCCAGCAGTCACAAGCGTGCGACAGCGCCCGGCGGCGAGCAGTACTTC
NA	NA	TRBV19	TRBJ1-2	CASSTPGTSYGYTF	TGTGCCAGTAGTACCCCCGGGACCTCCTATGGCTACACCTTC
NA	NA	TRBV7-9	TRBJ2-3	CASSLSGRSDTQYF	TGTGCCAGCAGCTTATCAGGACGCTCAGATACGCAGTATTTT
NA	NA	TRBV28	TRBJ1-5	CASSVQLNQPQHF	TGTGCCAGCAGTGTACAGCTAAATCAGCCCCAGCATTTT
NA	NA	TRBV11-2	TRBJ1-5	CASSPLTGQRGQPQHF	TGTGCCAGCAGCCCACTTACAGGGCAAAGGGGTCAGCCCCAGCATTTT
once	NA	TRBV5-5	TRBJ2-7	CASSLDTRVGFSYEQYF	TGTGCCAGCAGCTTGGACACTCGGGTTGGGTTCTCCTACGAGCAGTACTTC